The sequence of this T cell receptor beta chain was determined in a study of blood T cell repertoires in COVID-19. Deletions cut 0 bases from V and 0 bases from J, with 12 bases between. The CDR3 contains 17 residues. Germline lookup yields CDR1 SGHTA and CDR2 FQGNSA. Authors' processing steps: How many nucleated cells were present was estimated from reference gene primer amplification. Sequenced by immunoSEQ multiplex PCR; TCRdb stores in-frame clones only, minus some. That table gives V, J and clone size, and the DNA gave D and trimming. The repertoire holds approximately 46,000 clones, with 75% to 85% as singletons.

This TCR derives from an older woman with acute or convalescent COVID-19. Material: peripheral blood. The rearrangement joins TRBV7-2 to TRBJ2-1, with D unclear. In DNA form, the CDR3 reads TGTGCCAGCAGCTTAGCGTTCGCGGTCAGCTCCTACAATGAGCAGTTCTTC. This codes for CASSLAFAVSSYNEQFF.